This T cell receptor (beta chain) derives from a study of blood T cells in healthy people across ages. CDR1 is MNHNY, CDR2 SVGAGI, per germline (reference sequence). The CDR3 is 14 residues long. Caucasian, healthy and from Russia, the donors were aged between 6 and 90. Every sample gave at least 5 micrograms of total RNA when it was extracted. Comment on this clonotype: One end of the junction fails to match germline, which may point to a read error.

The second PCR ran about 6 to 12 cycles with a sample-barcoded 5' primer and J-beta primers. From the 5' RACE reads, TCRdb called clonotypes with MiXCR, one entry per CDR3 protein. The table lists more than 1,400,000 distinct CDR3 sequences, roughly 40% of them singletons. Sequences were obtained from blood. This clonotype was obtained from a woman younger than 30 in good health. The chain has TRBV6-6 and TRBJ2-1, with D possibly being TRBD1 or TRBD2 (6 bases each). The chain's CDR3 is CASTHGGKYKEQFF. CDR3 sequence (DNA): TGTGCCAGCACCCACGGGGGCAAATACAAGGAGCAGTTCTTC.